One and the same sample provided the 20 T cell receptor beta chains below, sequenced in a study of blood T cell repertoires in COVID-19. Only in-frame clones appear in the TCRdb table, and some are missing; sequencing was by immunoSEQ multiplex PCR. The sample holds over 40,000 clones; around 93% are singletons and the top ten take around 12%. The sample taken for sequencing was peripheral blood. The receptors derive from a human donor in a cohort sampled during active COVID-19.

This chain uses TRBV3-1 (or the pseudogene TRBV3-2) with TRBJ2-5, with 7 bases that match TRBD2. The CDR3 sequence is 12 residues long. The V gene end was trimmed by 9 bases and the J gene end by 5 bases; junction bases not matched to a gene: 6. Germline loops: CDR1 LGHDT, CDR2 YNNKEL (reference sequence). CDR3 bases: TGTGCCAGTATCGGGCGGGGGGAGACCCAGTACTTC. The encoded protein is CASIGRGETQYF.

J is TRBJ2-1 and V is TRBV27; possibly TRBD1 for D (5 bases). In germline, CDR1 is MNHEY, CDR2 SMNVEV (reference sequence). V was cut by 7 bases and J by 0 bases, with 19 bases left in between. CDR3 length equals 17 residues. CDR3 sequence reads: CASTTRAPSASYNEQFF. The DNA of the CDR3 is TGTGCCAGCACTACCAGGGCCCCAAGTGCCTCCTACAATGAGCAGTTCTTC.

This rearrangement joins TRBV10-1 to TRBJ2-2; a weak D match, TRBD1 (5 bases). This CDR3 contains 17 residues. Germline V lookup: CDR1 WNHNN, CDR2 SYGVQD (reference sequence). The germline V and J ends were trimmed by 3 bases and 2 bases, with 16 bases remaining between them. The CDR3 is CASSEDVETENTGELFF. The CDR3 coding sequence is TGCGCCAGCAGTGAAGACGTTGAGACAGAAAACACCGGGGAGCTGTTTTTT.

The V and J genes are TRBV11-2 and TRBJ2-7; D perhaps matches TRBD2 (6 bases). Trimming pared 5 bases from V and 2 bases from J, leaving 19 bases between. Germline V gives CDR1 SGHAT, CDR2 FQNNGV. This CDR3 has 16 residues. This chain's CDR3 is CASSNFRRDRTYEQYF. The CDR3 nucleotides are TGTGCCAGCAGCAATTTTCGGAGGGATCGGACCTACGAGCAGTACTTC. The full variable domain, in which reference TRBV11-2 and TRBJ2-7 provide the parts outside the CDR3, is EAGVAQSPRYKIIEKRQSVAFWCNPISGHATLYWYQQILGQGPKLLIQFQNNGVVDDSQLPKDRFSAERLKGVDSTLKIQPAKLEDSAVYLCASSNFRRDRTYEQYFGPGTRLTVT.

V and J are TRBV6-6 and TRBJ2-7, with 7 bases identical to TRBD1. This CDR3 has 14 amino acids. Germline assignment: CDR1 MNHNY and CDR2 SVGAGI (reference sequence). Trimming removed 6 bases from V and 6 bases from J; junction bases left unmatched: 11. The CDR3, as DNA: TGTGCCAGCAGGGGGTTGACAGGGCTCGGCGAGCAGTACTTC. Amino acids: CASRGLTGLGEQYF.

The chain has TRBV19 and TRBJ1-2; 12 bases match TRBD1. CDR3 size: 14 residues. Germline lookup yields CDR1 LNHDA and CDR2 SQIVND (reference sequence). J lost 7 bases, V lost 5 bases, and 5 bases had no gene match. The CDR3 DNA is TGTGCCAGTAGTGTGGGGACAGGGGGCCGTGGCTACACCTTC. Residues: CASSVGTGGRGYTF.

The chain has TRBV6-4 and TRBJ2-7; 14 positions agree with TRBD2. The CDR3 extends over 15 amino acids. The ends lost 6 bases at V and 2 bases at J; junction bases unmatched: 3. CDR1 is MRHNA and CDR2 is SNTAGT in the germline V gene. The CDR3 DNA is TGTGCCAGCAGCAGACTAGCGGGGGGGCCCTACGAGCAGTACTTC. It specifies CASSRLAGGPYEQYF.

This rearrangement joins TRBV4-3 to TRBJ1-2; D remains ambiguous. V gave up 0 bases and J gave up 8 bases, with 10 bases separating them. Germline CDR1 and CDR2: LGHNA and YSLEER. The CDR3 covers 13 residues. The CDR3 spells CASSQDRRSGYTF. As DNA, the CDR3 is TGCGCCAGCAGCCAAGATCGGAGGAGCGGCTACACCTTC.

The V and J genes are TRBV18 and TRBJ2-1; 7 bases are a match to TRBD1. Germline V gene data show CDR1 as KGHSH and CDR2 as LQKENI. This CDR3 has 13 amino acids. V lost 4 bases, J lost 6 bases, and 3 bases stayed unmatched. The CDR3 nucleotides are TGTGCCAGCTCACTGGACAGGTTCAATGAGCAGTTCTTC. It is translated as CASSLDRFNEQFF.

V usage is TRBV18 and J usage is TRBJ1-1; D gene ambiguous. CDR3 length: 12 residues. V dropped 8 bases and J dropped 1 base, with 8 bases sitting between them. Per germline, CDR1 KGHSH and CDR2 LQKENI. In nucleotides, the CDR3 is TGTGCCAGCGGGCGTAGGAACACTGAAGCTTTCTTT. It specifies CASGRRNTEAFF.

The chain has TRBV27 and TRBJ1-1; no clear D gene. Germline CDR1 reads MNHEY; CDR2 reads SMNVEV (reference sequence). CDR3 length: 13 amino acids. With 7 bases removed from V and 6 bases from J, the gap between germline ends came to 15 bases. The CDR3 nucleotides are TGTGCCAGCATCGGCGGGGTCCACTCTGAAGCTTTCTTT. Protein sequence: CASIGGVHSEAFF.

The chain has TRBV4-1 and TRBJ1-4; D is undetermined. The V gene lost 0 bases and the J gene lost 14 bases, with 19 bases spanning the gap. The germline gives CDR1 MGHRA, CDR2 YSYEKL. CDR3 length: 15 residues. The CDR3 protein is CASSQDPPHGIVLFF. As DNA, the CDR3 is TGCGCCAGCAGCCAAGATCCGCCTCACGGGATTGTGCTGTTTTTT.

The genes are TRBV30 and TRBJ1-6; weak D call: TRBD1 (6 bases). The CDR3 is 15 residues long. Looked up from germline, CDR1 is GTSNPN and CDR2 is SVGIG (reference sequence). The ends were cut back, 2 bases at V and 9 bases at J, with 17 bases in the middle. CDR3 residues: CAWSLGGAPFSPLHF. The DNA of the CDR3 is TGTGCCTGGAGTTTGGGGGGGGCCCCATTTTCACCCCTCCACTTT.

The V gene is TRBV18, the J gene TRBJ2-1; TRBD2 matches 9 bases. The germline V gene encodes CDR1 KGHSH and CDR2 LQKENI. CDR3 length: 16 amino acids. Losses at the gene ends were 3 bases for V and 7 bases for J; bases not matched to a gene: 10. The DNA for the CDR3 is TGTGCCAGCTCACCCGCCTCTAGCGGGACCCGAAATGAGCAGTTCTTC. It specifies CASSPASSGTRNEQFF.

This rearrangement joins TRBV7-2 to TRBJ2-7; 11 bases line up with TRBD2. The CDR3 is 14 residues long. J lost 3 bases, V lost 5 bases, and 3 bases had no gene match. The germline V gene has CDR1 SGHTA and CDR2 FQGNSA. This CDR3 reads CASSTSGSSYEQYF. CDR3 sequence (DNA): TGTGCCAGCAGCACTAGCGGGAGTAGCTACGAGCAGTACTTC.

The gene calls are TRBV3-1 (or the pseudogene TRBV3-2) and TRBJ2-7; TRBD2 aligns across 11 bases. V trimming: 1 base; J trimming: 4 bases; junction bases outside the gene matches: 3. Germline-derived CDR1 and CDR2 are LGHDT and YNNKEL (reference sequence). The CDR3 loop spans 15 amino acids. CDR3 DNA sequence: TGTGCCAGCAGCCAAGTCCTAGCGGGAGGTTACGAGCAGTACTTC. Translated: CASSQVLAGGYEQYF.

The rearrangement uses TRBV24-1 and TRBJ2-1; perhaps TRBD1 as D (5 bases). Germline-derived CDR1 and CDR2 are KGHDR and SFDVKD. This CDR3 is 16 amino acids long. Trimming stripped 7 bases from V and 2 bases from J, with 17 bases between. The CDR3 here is CATRGTTVLTYNEQFF. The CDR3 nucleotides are TGTGCCACCAGGGGCACGACAGTACTAACCTACAATGAGCAGTTCTTC.

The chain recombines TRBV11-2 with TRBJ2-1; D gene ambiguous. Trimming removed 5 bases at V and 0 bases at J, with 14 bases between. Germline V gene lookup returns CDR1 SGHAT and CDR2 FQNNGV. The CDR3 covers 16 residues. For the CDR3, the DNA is TGTGCCAGCAGCCTCACCGACACCTTCTCCTACAATGAGCAGTTCTTC. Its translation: CASSLTDTFSYNEQFF.

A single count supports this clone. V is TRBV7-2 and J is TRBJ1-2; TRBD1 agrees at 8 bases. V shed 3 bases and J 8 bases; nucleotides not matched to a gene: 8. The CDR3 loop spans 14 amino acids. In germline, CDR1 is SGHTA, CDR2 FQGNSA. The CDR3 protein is CASSFGQGSRGYTF. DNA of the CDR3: TGTGCCAGCAGCTTCGGACAGGGTTCGAGGGGCTACACCTTC. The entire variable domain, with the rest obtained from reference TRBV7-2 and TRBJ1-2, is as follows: GAGVSQSPSNKVTEKGKDVELRCDPISGHTALYWYRQSLGQGLEFLIYFQGNSAPDKSGLPSDRFSAERTGGSVSTLTIQRTQQEDSAVYLCASSFGQGSRGYTFGSGTRLTVV.

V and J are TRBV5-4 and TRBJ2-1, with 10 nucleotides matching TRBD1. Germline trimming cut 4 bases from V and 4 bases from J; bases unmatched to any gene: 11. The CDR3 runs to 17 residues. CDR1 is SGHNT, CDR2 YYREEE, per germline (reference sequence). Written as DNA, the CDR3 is TGTGCCAGCAGCGCGTCCCGGGACAGGGGCCGTTACAATGAGCAGTTCTTC. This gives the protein CASSASRDRGRYNEQFF.